This TCR beta chain was observed in a study of T cells in Graves' hyperthyroidism and ophthalmopathy. The V gene lost 6 bases and the J gene lost 0 bases, with 13 bases spanning the gap. The CDR3 runs to 15 residues. CDR1 and CDR2 from the germline V gene are MDHEN and SYDVKM. Diagnosing involved the use of clinical symptoms, serum thyroxine and TRAb, thyroid ultrasound and orbital computed tomography. The PBMCs had their origin in 10 ml of fresh peripheral blood. This clonotype was seen at least ten times. The source material, RNA transcripts, was used to amplify TCR beta CDR3 regions. HTBI primers were employed in a first-round RT-PCR of the TCR CDR3. TCRdb reprocessed the multiplex PCR reads via MiXCR and lists one record per CDR3 protein. The table lists about 360,000 distinct CDR3 sequences, roughly 14% of them singletons.

This chain links TRBV28 with TRBJ2-3, with D uncertain. This clonotype was obtained from a woman between 18 and 29 years old with Graves' hyperthyroidism that later progressed to Graves' ophthalmopathy. The material sequenced was blood. The CDR3 sequence is CASSPPIDSTDTQYF. As DNA, the CDR3 is TGTGCCAGCAGCCCCCCCATAGATAGCACAGATACGCAGTATTTT. Supplemented by reference TRBV28 and TRBJ2-3, the full variable domain reads DVKVTQSSRYLVKRTGEKVFLECVQDMDHENMFWYRQDPGLGLRLIYFSYDVKMKEKGDIPEGYSVSREKKERFSLILESASTNQTSMYLCASSPPIDSTDTQYFGPGTRLTVL.